This TCR beta chain was sequenced in a study of response to subunit inactivated influenza vaccine (dated by TCRdb to the late 2010s). Some background on the complete study: The study used deep quantitative T cell receptor repertoire profiling to track responses to a trivalent subunit inactivated influenza vaccine. Overall study results and their limits: According to the authors, only a limited number of new T cells may be recruited by each seasonal influenza vaccination.

From the cysteine up to the phenylalanine, the CDR3 has a length of 13 residues. Only the CDR3 portion is preserved as DNA: 39 bases, with reading frame beginning at the first base. Reading the germline V gene gives CDR1 MGHRA and CDR2 YSYEKL. The junction shows trimming of 2 bases on V and 10 bases on J, and the gene matches do not reach 3 bases of it. The library was obtained by RT-PCR. Sequencing relied on an Illumina HiSeq 2500. The raw public data were reprocessed by TCRdb itself: fastp quality trimming at Q25, MiXCR clonotype calling, in-frame beta chains only. Each CDR3 protein gets just one entry, which takes the most common genes and DNA from the rows behind it. This sample comprises 800,000 to 1,000,000 distinct CDR3 sequences, approximately 21% of them detected only once. Together, the top ten hold more than 8.5% of the sample. Comments on this clonotype: No cognate antigen has been identified for it. Per-base quality was not reported, and no clone a single base away is much larger than it.

This receptor was obtained from a man between 50 and 59 years old who received an inactivated influenza vaccine. Donor details come from another sample of the same person, matched by shared clones. Recombination joined TRBV4-1 with TRBJ2-1; the central 9 bases match TRBD2. Material: PBMCs from blood, obtained 4 to 6 days after vaccination. The DNA sequence follows: TGCGCCAGCAGCCAATCTCTAGCGGGAGAGCAGTTCTTC. The resulting protein is CASSQSLAGEQFF.